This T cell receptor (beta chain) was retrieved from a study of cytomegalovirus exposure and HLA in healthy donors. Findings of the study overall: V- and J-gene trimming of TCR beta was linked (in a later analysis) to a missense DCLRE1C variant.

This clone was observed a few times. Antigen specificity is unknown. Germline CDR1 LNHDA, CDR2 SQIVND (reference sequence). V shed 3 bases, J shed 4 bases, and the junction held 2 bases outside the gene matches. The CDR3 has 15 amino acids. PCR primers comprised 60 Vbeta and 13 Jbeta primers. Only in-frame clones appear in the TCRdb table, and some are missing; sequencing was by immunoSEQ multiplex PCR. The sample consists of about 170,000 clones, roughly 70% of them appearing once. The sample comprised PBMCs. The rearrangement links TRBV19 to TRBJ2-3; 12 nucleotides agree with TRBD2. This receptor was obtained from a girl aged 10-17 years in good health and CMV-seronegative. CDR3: CASSISSGGADTQYF. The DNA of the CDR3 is TGTGCCAGTAGTATTTCTAGCGGGGGGGCAGATACGCAGTATTTT.